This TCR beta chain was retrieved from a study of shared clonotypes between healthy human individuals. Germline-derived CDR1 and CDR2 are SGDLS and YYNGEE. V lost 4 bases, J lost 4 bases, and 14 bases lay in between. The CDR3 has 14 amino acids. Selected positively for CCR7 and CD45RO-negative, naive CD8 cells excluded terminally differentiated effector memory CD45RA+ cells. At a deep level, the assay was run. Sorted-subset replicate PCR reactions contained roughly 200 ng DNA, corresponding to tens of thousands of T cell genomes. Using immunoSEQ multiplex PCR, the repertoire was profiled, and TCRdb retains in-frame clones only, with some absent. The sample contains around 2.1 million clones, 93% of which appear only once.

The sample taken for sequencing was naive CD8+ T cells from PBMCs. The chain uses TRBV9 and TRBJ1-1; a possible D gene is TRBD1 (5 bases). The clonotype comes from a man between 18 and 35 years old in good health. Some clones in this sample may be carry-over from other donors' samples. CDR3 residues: CASSPSGGTTEAFF. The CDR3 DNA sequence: TGTGCCAGCAGCCCCAGTGGGGGGACCACTGAAGCTTTCTTT.